A selection of T cell receptor beta chains follows, all from one sample in a study of PD-L1 blockade in urothelial cancer. Profiled with immunoSEQ multiplex PCR; TCRdb holds only in-frame clones, not every one. The sample lists 70,000 to 75,000 clones; roughly 90% were seen once. The sequencing here drew on PBMCs, taken around atezolizumab (anti-PD-L1) treatment. All receptors derive from a man in his 70s with urothelial cancer. The CDR3 runs from the conserved cysteine through the conserved F or W. D genes are given only for firm matches. Rows give clone size only sometimes, using once, few, many, or a class for an expanded clone.

clone_size: .
v_call: TRBV28
j_call: TRBJ2-1
d_call: TRBD2
cdr3_nt: TGTGCCAGCAGTTTACTATTAGCGGGAAGCTCCTACAATGAGCAGTTCTTC
cdr3_aa: CASSLLLAGSSYNEQFF

clone_size: .
v_call: TRBV5-6
j_call: TRBJ1-4
d_call: TRBD1
cdr3_nt: TGTGCCAGCAGCTGGACAGGGGGCGCAACTAATGAAAAACTGTTTTTT
cdr3_aa: CASSWTGGATNEKLFF

clone_size: .
v_call: TRBV28
j_call: TRBJ1-4
d_call: TRBD1
cdr3_nt: TGTGCCAGCAGTTCAGGGGGCAGGAATGAAAAACTGTTTTTT
cdr3_aa: CASSSGGRNEKLFF

clone_size: few
v_call: TRBV7-6
j_call: TRBJ2-2
d_call: .
cdr3_nt: TGTGCCAGCAGCTTCAGCGTTGCCGGGGAGCTGTTTTTT
cdr3_aa: CASSFSVAGELFF

clone_size: once
v_call: TRBV9
j_call: TRBJ2-2
d_call: .
cdr3_nt: TGTGCCAGCAGCGTAGTTAGGGGCTCCGGGGAGCTGTTTTTT
cdr3_aa: CASSVVRGSGELFF

clone_size: .
v_call: TRBV10-3
j_call: TRBJ2-7
d_call: TRBD1
cdr3_nt: TGTGCCATCAGTGACCCGAGGTGGGACAGGGGGAACGAGCAGTACTTC
cdr3_aa: CAISDPRWDRGNEQYF

clone_size: .
v_call: TRBV6-5
j_call: TRBJ2-5
d_call: .
cdr3_nt: TGTGCCAGCAGTTCCGCTAAGCTACAAGAGACCCAGTACTTC
cdr3_aa: CASSSAKLQETQYF

clone_size: .
v_call: TRBV2
j_call: TRBJ2-5
d_call: TRBD2
cdr3_nt: TGTGCCAGCAGGGGCCCACTAGCGGGACAGGAGACCCAGTACTTC
cdr3_aa: CASRGPLAGQETQYF

clone_size: .
v_call: TRBV19
j_call: TRBJ2-7
d_call: .
cdr3_nt: TGTGCCAGTAGTATCGGAGGGGGGGGGAACTACGAGCAGTACTTC
cdr3_aa: CASSIGGGGNYEQYF

clone_size: .
v_call: TRBV27
j_call: TRBJ2-7
d_call: .
cdr3_nt: TGTGCCAGCAGCTTCAGGGGTGGGGAGCAGTACTTC
cdr3_aa: CASSFRGGEQYF

clone_size: .
v_call: TRBV7-3
j_call: TRBJ2-5
d_call: TRBD2
cdr3_nt: TGTGCCAGCAGCCCTCGGGGAGGGGCCGGAGAGACCCAGTACTTC
cdr3_aa: CASSPRGGAGETQYF

clone_size: .
v_call: TRBV6-4
j_call: TRBJ2-1
d_call: TRBD2
cdr3_nt: TGTGCCAGCACCAGACCCGGAGCGGGAGGCAAGGAAAATGAGCAGTTCTTC
cdr3_aa: CASTRPGAGGKENEQFF